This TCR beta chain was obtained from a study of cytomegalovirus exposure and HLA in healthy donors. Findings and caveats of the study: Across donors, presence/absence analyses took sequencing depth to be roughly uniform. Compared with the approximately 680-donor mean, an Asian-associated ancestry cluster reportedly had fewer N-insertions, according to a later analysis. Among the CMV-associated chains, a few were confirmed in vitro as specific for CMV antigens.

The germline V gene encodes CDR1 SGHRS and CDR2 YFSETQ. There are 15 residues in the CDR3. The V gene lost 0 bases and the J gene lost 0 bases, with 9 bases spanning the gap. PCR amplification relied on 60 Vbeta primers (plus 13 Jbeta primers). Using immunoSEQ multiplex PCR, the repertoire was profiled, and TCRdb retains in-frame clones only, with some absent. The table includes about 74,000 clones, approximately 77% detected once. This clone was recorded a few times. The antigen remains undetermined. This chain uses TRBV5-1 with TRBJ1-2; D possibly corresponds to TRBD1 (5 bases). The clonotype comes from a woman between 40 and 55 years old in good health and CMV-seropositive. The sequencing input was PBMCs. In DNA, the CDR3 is TGCGCCAGCAGCTTGGCGGACAATTCTAACTATGGCTACACCTTC. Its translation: CASSLADNSNYGYTF.